The 31 T cell receptor beta chains below come from one sample, sequenced in a study of glioma-infiltrating T cells. TCR alpha and beta CDR3 regions were amplified from RNA using iRepertoire nested multiplex PCR. MiXCR, applied by TCRdb to the multiplex PCR reads, yields one record per CDR3 protein. In the table there are 300,000 to 450,000 distinct CDR3 sequences, 41% of which are singletons. The sample taken for sequencing was glioma tissue, nonneoplastic brain tissue, or PBMCs (not recorded which). These receptors were taken from a human donor with low-grade glioma or glioblastoma, undergoing nonglioma brain surgery, or in good health (not recorded which).

In this sample, this clonotype turned up a few times. The chain has TRBV6-2 or TRBV6-3 and TRBJ2-1; 7 positions agree with TRBD1. The V gene's germline CDR1 is MNHEY and CDR2 SVGEGT. Unmatched junction bases numbered 5, after V lost 6 bases and J lost 0 bases. There are 15 residues in the CDR3. The CDR3 nucleotides are TGTGCCAGCAGCTACGGGACAGTCTCCTACAATGAGCAGTTCTTC. Amino acid sequence: CASSYGTVSYNEQFF.

The CDR3 here is CASSLEAIYEQYF. CDR3 DNA: TGTGCCAGCAGCTTAGAGGCCATCTACGAGCAGTACTTC. The chain carries TRBV7-9 and TRBJ2-7; D uncertain. The CDR3 is 13 residues long. V shed 1 base and J shed 3 bases, with 7 bases lying between them. Per the germline V gene, CDR1 is SEHNR and CDR2 is FQNEAQ (reference sequence). The full variable domain, in which reference TRBV7-9 and TRBJ2-7 provide the parts outside the CDR3, is DTGVSQNPRHKITKRGQNVTFRCDPISEHNRLYWYRQTLGQGPEFLTYFQNEAQLEKSRLLSDRFSAERPKGSFSTLEIQRTEQGDSAMYLCASSLEAIYEQYFGPGTRLTVT.

This chain joins TRBV19 and TRBJ2-1; D possibly corresponds to TRBD2 (5 bases). V lost 3 bases, J lost 7 bases, and 7 bases lay in between. There are 12 residues in the CDR3. CDR1 is LNHDA and CDR2 is SQIVND in the germline V gene (reference sequence). This CDR3 reads CASSIGDNEQFF. In nucleotides, the CDR3 is TGTGCCAGTAGTATCGGGGATAATGAGCAGTTCTTC.

J is TRBJ2-5 and V is TRBV15; D uncertain. The CDR3 runs to 14 residues. Germline loops: CDR1 LNHNV, CDR2 YYDKDF (reference sequence). The V gene lost 8 bases and the J gene lost 1 base, with 14 bases spanning the gap. CDR3 in amino acids: CATAFRQLQETQYF. The CDR3 DNA follows: TGTGCCACCGCCTTTCGGCAACTCCAAGAGACCCAGTACTTC.

This clonotype was detected many times. V and J are TRBV27 and TRBJ2-1; the match to TRBD2 covers 10 bases. The CDR3 has 19 residues. CDR1 and CDR2 from the germline V gene are MNHEY and SMNVEV (reference sequence). Trimming took 2 bases from V and 2 from J; bases not matched to a gene: 12. CDR3 nucleotide sequence: TGTGCCAGCAGTTTAAGGGTAGCGGGAGGCGGATTAGCCTACAATGAGCAGTTCTTC. Its protein product is CASSLRVAGGGLAYNEQFF.

Worth noting for this clonotype: This sequence may be a read error, since a much larger clone differs from it by one base. The rearrangement links TRBV6-2 or TRBV6-3 to TRBJ1-5, with D tentatively TRBD1 (5 bases). The CDR3 sequence is 14 residues long. Germline-derived CDR1 and CDR2 are MNHEY and SVGEGT. In DNA, the CDR3 is TGTGCCAGCAGTTTTCCAGGGTTTGATCAGCCCAAGCATTTT. Protein: CASSFPGFDQPKHF.

This chain uses TRBV28 with TRBJ1-3; D ambiguous. Trimming stripped 2 bases from V and 0 bases from J, with 5 bases between. The CDR3 has 14 amino acids. Germline lookup yields CDR1 MDHEN and CDR2 SYDVKM. The CDR3 nucleotides read TGTGCCAGCAGTTTAGGTTACTCTGGAAACACCATATATTTT. Its protein is CASSLGYSGNTIYF.

The rearrangement uses TRBV10-3 and TRBJ1-6; D is unclear. The CDR3 is 13 amino acids. V dropped 6 bases and J dropped 8 bases, with 11 bases sitting between them. Germline V gives CDR1 ENHRY, CDR2 SYGVKD. CDR3 in DNA: TGTGCCATCAGGGACGGCTCGTATTCACCCCTCCACTTT. Protein: CAIRDGSYSPLHF.

A remark on this clonotype: A much larger clone sits a single nucleotide away, making a read error possible. The gene calls are TRBV27 and TRBJ1-2; D unresolved. Germline CDR1 MNHEY, CDR2 SMNVEV (reference sequence). This CDR3 has 15 amino acids. V lost 1 base and J lost 0, with 9 bases in between. DNA for the CDR3: TGTGCCAGCAGTTTATTTAAGGGCCCTAACTATGGCTACACCTTC. It specifies CASSLFKGPNYGYTF.

This clonotype has at least ten counts. The genes are TRBV27 and TRBJ2-7; D not resolved. CDR1 and CDR2 from the germline V gene are MNHEY and SMNVEV (reference sequence). The CDR3 totals 14 residues. The V and J ends lost 1 base and 3 bases respectively, with 10 bases between them. CDR3 coding DNA: TGTGCCAGCAGTTTATGGGGAACGGGCTACGAGCAGTACTTC. Translated, it gives CASSLWGTGYEQYF.

The chain recombines TRBV6-6 with TRBJ2-7; D is possibly TRBD1 or TRBD2 (5 bases each). CDR1 is MNHNY and CDR2 is SVGAGI in the germline V gene (reference sequence). V gave up 0 bases and J gave up 6 bases, with 15 bases separating them. The CDR3 sequence is 15 residues long. The CDR3 DNA follows: TGTGCCAGCAGTTACTCGGGGACCGCGAGGGCCGAGCAGTACTTC. Translating it yields CASSYSGTARAEQYF.

Note on this clonotype: In this CDR3 the conserved last residue, phenylalanine or tryptophan, is missing, so a read error is likely. CDR3 nucleotide sequence: TGCAGTGCTAGAACTAGCGGGTCTTTCACAGATACGCAGTATTCT. Translation: CSARTSGSFTDTQYS. V and J are TRBV20-1 and TRBJ2-3; 9 positions match TRBD2. From germline, CDR1 is DFQATT and CDR2 SNEGSKA (reference sequence). Trimming cost V 2 bases and J 2 bases; bases outside gene matches: 5. This CDR3 comprises 15 residues.

This clonotype occurred a few times. This chain connects TRBV28 to TRBJ2-7, with TRBD1 as a possible D gene (6 bases). V was cut by 3 bases and J by 9 bases, with 15 bases left in between. This CDR3 spans 13 amino acids. The germline V gene has CDR1 MDHEN and CDR2 SYDVKM. CDR3 in amino acids: CASSFRGQPAQYF. In nucleotides, the CDR3 is TGTGCCAGCAGTTTCCGAGGACAGCCGGCGCAGTACTTC.

This clonotype was detected ten times or more. The CDR3 DNA follows: TGTGCCAGCAGCTTAGCCTTAGCGGGAGGGACAGATACGCAGTATTTT. It codes for CASSLALAGGTDTQYF. The chain links TRBV7-2 to TRBJ2-3, with 11 bases identical to TRBD2. V dropped 0 bases and J dropped 3; count of bases not matched to a gene: 2. This CDR3 is 16 amino acids long. Germline loops: CDR1 SGHTA, CDR2 FQGNSA.

This clonotype turned up a few times. The chain recombines TRBV29-1 with TRBJ2-7; D is undetermined. The V end was cut by 4 bases, the J end by 4 bases, with 20 bases between. CDR1 is SQVTM, CDR2 ANQGSEA, per germline. CDR3 length: 15 amino acids. CDR3 region: CSVVSPGVLKYEQYF. CDR3 coding DNA: TGCAGCGTTGTAAGCCCCGGTGTACTCAAGTACGAGCAGTACTTC.

A remark on this clonotype: A much larger clone lies a single base off, so this may be a read error. The gene calls are TRBV20-1 and TRBJ2-7; D possibly uses TRBD1 or TRBD2 (5 bases each). The CDR3 totals 14 residues. Trimming shortened V by 0 bases and J by 0 bases, and 9 bases separated the two germline ends. Per germline, CDR1 DFQATT and CDR2 SNEGSKA (reference sequence). For the CDR3, the DNA is TGCAGTGCTAGAGAGCCGGGGACCTCCTACGAGCAGTACTTC. Its translation: CSAREPGTSYEQYF.

The genes are TRBV7-2 and TRBJ2-5; 8 positions match TRBD2. The CDR3 loop spans 15 amino acids. Trimming cost V 5 bases and J 4 bases; bases outside gene matches: 9. Germline values: CDR1 SGHTA, CDR2 FQGNSA. The DNA of the CDR3 is TGTGCCAGCAGCCTGTCCCGGACTAGCCGAGAGACCCAGTACTTC. Translation: CASSLSRTSRETQYF.

This sequence joins TRBV7-9 and TRBJ2-7, with TRBD1 matching 7 bases. Germline values: CDR1 SEHNR, CDR2 FQNEAQ (reference sequence). The ends lost 5 bases at V and 2 bases at J; junction bases unmatched: 9. There are 15 residues in the CDR3. In nucleotides, the CDR3 is TGTGCCAGCAGCCCCTGGACAGGCCCAACCTACGAGCAGTACTTC. It specifies CASSPWTGPTYEQYF. The full variable domain, with the rest looked up from reference TRBV7-9 and TRBJ2-7, is DTGVSQNPRHKITKRGQNVTFRCDPISEHNRLYWYRQTLGQGPEFLTYFQNEAQLEKSRLLSDRFSAERPKGSFSTLEIQRTEQGDSAMYLCASSPWTGPTYEQYFGPGTRLTVT.

This clonotype appeared a few times. This rearrangement joins TRBV10-2 to TRBJ2-3, with D tentatively TRBD1 (5 bases). The germline V gene encodes CDR1 WSHSY and CDR2 SAAADI. This CDR3 comprises 13 residues. V was trimmed by 1 base and J by 5 bases, leaving 7 bases between them. CDR3 sequence (DNA): TGCGCCAGCAGTGAGTATAGGGGAGATACGCAGTATTTT. Translation gives CASSEYRGDTQYF.

As to this clonotype: A much bigger clone sits one base away, suggesting this may be a read error. The CDR3 sequence is CARSPRDPEGGQQYF. Here the CDR3 DNA reads TGTGCCAGAAGTCCCCGGGACCCCGAAGGAGGGCAGCAGTACTTC. V usage is TRBV28 and J usage is TRBJ2-7; D may be TRBD2 (6 bases). The germline V and J ends were trimmed by 9 bases and 8 bases, with 26 bases remaining between them. CDR1 and CDR2 (germline): MDHEN, SYDVKM. The CDR3 is made up of 15 amino acids.

This clonotype was observed many times. The chain links TRBV7-9 to TRBJ1-2; D not resolved. The germline V gene has CDR1 SEHNR and CDR2 FQNEAQ (reference sequence). This CDR3 spans 12 amino acids. V was shortened by 3 bases and J by 8 bases, with 10 bases between the two germline ends. The CDR3 loop reads CASSFGGSGYTF. CDR3 bases: TGTGCCAGCAGCTTCGGAGGCAGCGGCTACACCTTC.

The chain's CDR3 is CASSQEIDTQYF. CDR3 sequence (DNA): TGTGCCAGCAGCCAAGAAATAGATACGCAGTATTTT. This chain joins TRBV14 and TRBJ2-3; D remains ambiguous. The V gene lost 0 bases and the J gene lost 5 bases, with 3 bases spanning the gap. The V gene's germline CDR1 is SGHDN and CDR2 FVKESK. This CDR3 is 12 amino acids long. Complete variable domain (other parts from reference TRBV14 and TRBJ2-3): EAGVTQFPSHSVIEKGQTVTLRCDPISGHDNLYWYRRVMGKEIKFLLHFVKESKQDESGMPNNRFLAERTGGTYSTLKVQPAELEDSGVYFCASSQEIDTQYFGPGTRLTVL.

This clonotype has just a few counts. This rearrangement joins TRBV7-9 to TRBJ2-5, with D perhaps matching TRBD2 (5 bases). The V gene's germline CDR1 is SEHNR and CDR2 FQNEAQ (reference sequence). Trimming stripped 0 bases from V and 2 bases from J, with 10 bases between. The length of the CDR3 is 15 residues. The CDR3 DNA sequence: TGTGCCAGCAGCTTAGCGAAGGAGGCTCAAGAGACCCAGTACTTC. This translates into CASSLAKEAQETQYF.

This clonotype was counted many times. This chain uses TRBV27 with TRBJ1-5; TRBD1 agrees at 8 bases. The junction had 11 bases not matched to a gene; V was cut back by 5 bases and J by 2 bases. The length of the CDR3 is 17 residues. Germline assignment: CDR1 MNHEY and CDR2 SMNVEV (reference sequence). CDR3 loop: CASSLKDREIGNQPQHF. DNA of the CDR3: TGTGCCAGCAGTCTAAAGGACAGGGAGATAGGCAATCAGCCCCAGCATTTT.

This clonotype was counted only a few times. The chain combines TRBV28 with TRBJ1-3, with TRBD1 as a possible D gene (6 bases). The germline V and J ends were trimmed by 6 bases and 3 bases, with 18 bases remaining between them. The V gene's germline CDR1 is MDHEN and CDR2 SYDVKM. The CDR3 length is 16 residues. CDR3 sequence reads: CASSLLTGTDGNTIYF. The CDR3 DNA follows: TGTGCCAGCAGCCTTTTAACAGGGACCGATGGAAACACCATATATTTT.

This clonotype has more than one count but fewer than ten. The genes are TRBV29-1 and TRBJ2-7, with 8 bases lining up with TRBD2. CDR1 and CDR2 from the germline V gene are SQVTM and ANQGSEA. Unmatched junction bases numbered 11, after V lost 7 bases and J lost 3 bases. The CDR3 length is 14 residues. The CDR3, as DNA: TGCAGCGCCCGGAGGACTAGCAAGAGCTACGAGCAGTACTTC. Translated: CSARRTSKSYEQYF.

Turning to this clonotype: Being one base from a much bigger clone, this may be a read error. The chain combines TRBV15 with TRBJ1-1; TRBD1 is a possible D gene (6 bases). Germline-derived CDR1 and CDR2 are LNHNV and YYDKDF (reference sequence). The CDR3 loop spans 15 amino acids. The CDR3 loop reads CATRRALTGMAEAFF. The CDR3 nucleotides read TGTGCCACCAGAAGAGCCCTAACAGGGATGGCTGAAGCTTTCTTT.

The sample holds a few counts of this clonotype. The chain uses TRBV20-1 and TRBJ2-5; D might be TRBD2 (6 bases). Germline V lookup: CDR1 DFQATT, CDR2 SNEGSKA (reference sequence). CDR3 length: 12 amino acids. V was pared by 4 bases and J by 4 bases, with 10 bases between. This chain's CDR3 is CSAMSSAETQYF. The CDR3 region has the DNA TGCAGTGCTATGTCTAGCGCAGAGACCCAGTACTTC.

With regard to this clonotype: This sequence may be a read error, since a much larger clone differs from it by one base. This chain joins TRBV27 and TRBJ1-1; D call uncertain. The CDR3 length is 14 residues. V dropped 8 bases and J dropped 0 bases, with 13 bases sitting between them. Germline CDR1 and CDR2: MNHEY and SMNVEV (reference sequence). CDR3 nucleotides: TGTGCCAGCCTCTACCGGATAATGAACACTGAAGCTTTCTTT. Its translation: CASLYRIMNTEAFF.

This clonotype appeared once. V and J are TRBV15 and TRBJ1-2; D gene uncertain. Germline CDR1 reads LNHNV; CDR2 reads YYDKDF (reference sequence). This CDR3 contains 13 residues. The V and J ends lost 0 bases and 11 bases respectively, with 13 bases between them. CDR3 sequence: CATSRDSRFGYTF. CDR3 nucleotides: TGTGCCACCAGCAGAGATTCCCGCTTCGGGTACACCTTC.

V is TRBV11-2 and J is TRBJ2-7; 7 bases are shared with TRBD1. The CDR3 runs to 16 residues. The junction had 8 bases not matched to a gene; V was cut back by 0 bases and J by 3 bases. Germline V gene lookup returns CDR1 SGHAT and CDR2 FQNNGV. The CDR3 loop is CASSLDRDSHYYEQYF. The CDR3 DNA follows: TGTGCCAGCAGCTTAGATCGGGACAGTCACTACTACGAGCAGTACTTC. The full variable domain, rest sourced from reference TRBV11-2 and TRBJ2-7, is EAGVAQSPRYKIIEKRQSVAFWCNPISGHATLYWYQQILGQGPKLLIQFQNNGVVDDSQLPKDRFSAERLKGVDSTLKIQPAKLEDSAVYLCASSLDRDSHYYEQYFGPGTRLTVT.